Listed here are 17 T cell receptor beta chains from one sample, sequenced in a study of shared clonotypes between healthy human individuals. The method was immunoSEQ multiplex PCR; TCRdb's version includes in-frame clones alone and lacks a portion of them. The data contain about 2.2 million clones, around 93% of them seen just once; the ten biggest clones take up over 1.5%. Cells designated naive CD8 were CD45RO-negative and were positively selected for CCR7, with terminally differentiated effector memory CD45RA+ cells excluded. What was sequenced was naive CD8+ T cells from PBMCs. Receptors originate from a man between 18 and 29 years old in good health. Some clones in this sample may be carry-over from other donors' samples.

V gene TRBV29-1 combines with J gene TRBJ2-1, with a weak D call TRBD2 (5 bases). V lost 7 bases and J 6 bases, leaving 28 bases between the germline ends. This CDR3 is 17 amino acids long. Germline CDR1 is SQVTM and CDR2 is ANQGSEA. The CDR3 protein is CSAYPFRDSKPVNEQFF. In DNA form, the CDR3 reads TGCAGCGCTTACCCCTTTCGGGATAGCAAACCCGTCAATGAGCAGTTCTTC.

CDR3 in amino acids: CASRGTLHPNYEQYF. Here the CDR3 DNA reads TGCGCCAGCAGGGGGACACTCCACCCGAACTACGAGCAGTACTTC. The chain carries TRBV5-1 and TRBJ2-7, with D tentatively TRBD1 (6 bases). The CDR3 has 15 amino acids. From germline, CDR1 is SGHRS and CDR2 YFSETQ. Trimming shortened V by 5 bases and J by 3 bases, and 18 bases separated the two germline ends. The whole variable domain, remainder taken from reference TRBV5-1 and TRBJ2-7, is KAGVTQTPRYLIKTRGQQVTLSCSPISGHRSVSWYQQTPGQGLQFLFEYFSETQRNKGNFPGRFSGRQFSNSRSEMNVSTLELGDSALYLCASRGTLHPNYEQYFGPGTRLTVT.

The rearrangement uses TRBV7-2 and TRBJ2-1; weak D call: TRBD1 (6 bases). This CDR3 is 14 amino acids long. Germline V gene lookup returns CDR1 SGHTA and CDR2 FQGNSA. V lost 7 bases and J lost 6, with 16 bases in between. CDR3 residues: CASKEVARGNEQFF. For the CDR3, the DNA is TGTGCCAGCAAAGAGGTAGCCAGGGGCAATGAGCAGTTCTTC.

This chain joins TRBV28 and TRBJ2-1, with D uncertain. Germline V gene sequence: CDR1 MDHEN, CDR2 SYDVKM. CDR3 length: 14 residues. Trimming removed 3 bases from V and 5 bases from J, with 11 bases in between. The CDR3 sequence: CASSFGMGNNEQFF. The CDR3 bases are TGTGCCAGCAGTTTTGGTATGGGTAACAATGAGCAGTTCTTC. The whole variable domain, remainder taken from reference TRBV28 and TRBJ2-1, is DVKVTQSSRYLVKRTGEKVFLECVQDMDHENMFWYRQDPGLGLRLIYFSYDVKMKEKGDIPEGYSVSREKKERFSLILESASTNQTSMYLCASSFGMGNNEQFFGPGTRLTVL.

The chain couples TRBV29-1 to TRBJ2-5; TRBD2 might be the D (5 bases). The V end lost 6 bases, the J end lost 5 bases, and 22 bases lay between the germline ends. The CDR3 totals 15 residues. CDR1 and CDR2 (germline): SQVTM, ANQGSEA. This chain's CDR3 is CSVSLEEDPWETQYF. As DNA, the CDR3 is TGCAGCGTGTCCCTAGAGGAGGACCCGTGGGAGACCCAGTACTTC.

The rearrangement uses TRBV25-1 and TRBJ2-7; no clear D gene. The CDR3 spans 14 residues. Trimming pared 0 bases from V and 3 bases from J, leaving 9 bases between. Looked up from germline, CDR1 is MGHDK and CDR2 is SYGVNS. The DNA for the CDR3 is TGTGCCAGCAGTGAATACGGCAGCAACTACGAGCAGTACTTC. Its translation: CASSEYGSNYEQYF.

The chain joins TRBV6-1 to TRBJ1-2; TRBD1 agrees at 7 bases. V lost 4 bases to trimming and J lost 5 bases; unmatched junction nucleotides: 13. The length of the CDR3 is 16 residues. The germline V gene has CDR1 MNHNS and CDR2 SASEGT. The CDR3 DNA reads as TGTGCCAGCAGTGGCGTACAACCCGGGACAGCGTATGGCTACACCTTC. It yields the protein CASSGVQPGTAYGYTF.

V is TRBV27 and J is TRBJ2-2, with D possibly called TRBD1 or TRBD2 (5 bases each). CDR3 length equals 13 residues. Germline V gene lookup returns CDR1 MNHEY and CDR2 SMNVEV (reference sequence). V was pared by 4 bases and J by 4 bases, with 7 bases between. CDR3 amino acids: CASSSGPTGELFF. The CDR3 bases are TGTGCCAGCAGTTCGGGACCCACCGGGGAGCTGTTTTTT.

The chain links TRBV4-2 to TRBJ1-1; D may be TRBD1 (5 bases). Trimming stripped 1 base from V and 5 bases from J, with 11 bases between. CDR3 size: 14 residues. Germline V gives CDR1 LGHNA, CDR2 YNFKEQ. The CDR3 region has the DNA TGTGCCAGCAGCCAAGTACGGGGGGGGACTGAAGCTTTCTTT. The encoded protein is CASSQVRGGTEAFF.

The V gene is TRBV2, the J gene TRBJ2-7, with 9 bases aligning to TRBD1. The junction had 12 bases not matched to a gene; V was cut back by 4 bases and J by 2 bases. Per germline, CDR1 SNHLY and CDR2 FYNNEI. The CDR3 loop spans 17 amino acids. CDR3 DNA sequence: TGTGCCAGCAGTGGTCAGGACCCGAGACAGGGGGCCTACGAGCAGTACTTC. Its protein product is CASSGQDPRQGAYEQYF. The full variable domain, completed using reference TRBV2 and TRBJ2-7, is EPEVTQTPSHQVTQMGQEVILRCVPISNHLYFYWYRQILGQKVEFLVSFYNNEISEKSEIFDDQFSVERPDGSNFTLKIRSTKLEDSAMYFCASSGQDPRQGAYEQYFGPGTRLTVT.

CDR3 bases: TGTGCCAGCAGTCCAACCAGAATCCGTGGGGCAGATACGCAGTATTTT. Translating gives CASSPTRIRGADTQYF. The rearrangement links TRBV27 to TRBJ2-3, with no clear D. This CDR3 spans 16 amino acids. Germline CDR1 and CDR2: MNHEY and SMNVEV (reference sequence). The ends were cut back, 5 bases at V and 4 bases at J, with 19 bases in the middle.

This clone was counted a single time. The chain has TRBV11-2 and TRBJ2-2, with D hard to call. V shed 5 bases and J shed 6 bases, with 7 bases lying between them. The CDR3 sequence is 12 residues long. The germline gives CDR1 SGHAT, CDR2 FQNNGV. CDR3 in amino acids: CASSTTSGELFF. The CDR3 region has the DNA TGTGCCAGCAGCACCACCTCCGGGGAGCTGTTTTTT.

The DNA for the CDR3 is TGTGCCAGCAGACTAGCGGGAGACACCGGGGAGCTGTTTTTT. Translation gives CASRLAGDTGELFF. The chain employs TRBV28 and TRBJ2-2, with 11 nucleotides matching TRBD2. The CDR3 has 14 residues. V trimming: 6 bases; J trimming: 3 bases; junction bases outside the gene matches: 0. Germline-derived CDR1 and CDR2 are MDHEN and SYDVKM.

The chain is built from TRBV6-1 and TRBJ2-7, with TRBD2 as a possible D gene (5 bases). V was clipped by 1 base and J by 5 bases, with 12 bases between them. Looked up from germline, CDR1 is MNHNS and CDR2 is SASEGT. The CDR3 runs to 14 residues. CDR3 sequence: CASSEVWTDNEQYF. Written as DNA, the CDR3 is TGTGCCAGCAGTGAAGTCTGGACTGACAACGAGCAGTACTTC.

This chain uses TRBV10-2 with TRBJ1-5; unclear D gene. Trimming took off 5 bases at V and 2 bases at J, with 10 bases between the two ends. Germline assignment: CDR1 WSHSY and CDR2 SAAADI. The CDR3 extends over 14 amino acids. The CDR3 DNA is TGCGCCAGCAGTATCCATAAAGGCAATCAGCCCCAGCATTTT. Amino acids: CASSIHKGNQPQHF.

The CDR3 loop is CASSRSGSPYNEQFF. The CDR3 DNA reads TGTGCCAGCAGCCGGTCCGGGAGCCCCTACAATGAGCAGTTCTTC. The V call is TRBV6-5, the J call TRBJ2-1; D is possibly TRBD2 (6 bases). This CDR3 contains 15 residues. Germline V lookup: CDR1 MNHEY, CDR2 SVGAGI. V lost 6 bases and J 2 bases, leaving 14 bases between the germline ends.

To note about this clone: Other nucleotide sequences in the sample specify the same CDR3. The rearrangement links TRBV7-9 to TRBJ2-7; D gene unclear. Germline CDR1 and CDR2: SEHNR and FQNEAQ (reference sequence). This CDR3 comprises 12 residues. Trimming took off 5 bases at V and 2 bases at J, with 7 bases between the two ends. CDR3 loop: CASSTATYEQYF. CDR3 DNA: TGTGCCAGCAGCACCGCCACCTACGAGCAGTACTTC. Complete variable domain (other parts from reference TRBV7-9 and TRBJ2-7): DTGVSQNPRHKITKRGQNVTFRCDPISEHNRLYWYRQTLGQGPEFLTYFQNEAQLEKSRLLSDRFSAERPKGSFSTLEIQRTEQGDSAMYLCASSTATYEQYFGPGTRLTVT.